Shown below are 20 T cell receptor beta chains from a single sample sequenced in a study of T cells after yellow fever vaccination. TCRdb ran MiXCR on the 5' RACE reads and lists one entry per CDR3 protein. The sample yields nearly 350,000 distinct CDR3 sequences, around 8.1% seen once. The sample consisted of PBMCs, taken approximately 40 days after the first yellow fever vaccination. These TCRs come from a man aged 18-30 years who received the YFV17D yellow fever vaccine.

The chain couples TRBV5-4 to TRBJ1-1, with TRBD1 identical over 7 bases. Losses at the gene ends were 4 bases for V and 5 bases for J; bases not matched to a gene: 8. The CDR3 is made up of 14 amino acids. Germline-derived CDR1 and CDR2 are SGHNT and YYREEE (reference sequence). CDR3 amino acids: CASSPLQGWTEAFF. The CDR3 DNA is TGTGCCAGCAGCCCGTTACAGGGGTGGACTGAAGCTTTCTTT.

This clonotype turned up a few times. CDR3 region: CASSLGTTYEQYF. Written as DNA, the CDR3 is TGTGCCAGCAGCTTAGGGACTACCTACGAGCAGTACTTC. The J gene is TRBJ2-7, the V gene TRBV7-9; a possible D gene is TRBD2 (6 bases). The CDR3 has 13 residues. Trimming stripped 1 base from V and 2 bases from J, with 6 bases between. The germline V gene has CDR1 SEHNR and CDR2 FQNEAQ (reference sequence). Filled out from reference TRBV7-9 and TRBJ2-7, the complete variable domain reads DTGVSQNPRHKITKRGQNVTFRCDPISEHNRLYWYRQTLGQGPEFLTYFQNEAQLEKSRLLSDRFSAERPKGSFSTLEIQRTEQGDSAMYLCASSLGTTYEQYFGPGTRLTVT.

This clonotype has a handful of counts. This chain joins TRBV5-6 and TRBJ1-6; 8 bases line up with TRBD1. V trimming: 4 bases; J trimming: 7 bases; junction bases outside the gene matches: 13. From germline, CDR1 is SGHDT and CDR2 YYEEEE. The CDR3 is made up of 17 amino acids. CDR3 amino acids: CASSRQTGASWNSPLHF. Written as DNA, the CDR3 is TGTGCCAGCAGCCGCCAGACAGGGGCAAGTTGGAATTCACCCCTCCACTTT.

The chain carries TRBV7-2 and TRBJ1-5; the D gene is possibly TRBD1 (6 bases). With 7 bases removed from V and 3 bases from J, the gap between germline ends came to 16 bases. Germline V gene sequence: CDR1 SGHTA, CDR2 FQGNSA. The CDR3 is made up of 15 amino acids. This CDR3 is CASTMGQGFNQPQHF. The CDR3 nucleotides read TGTGCCAGCACCATGGGGCAGGGGTTCAATCAGCCCCAGCATTTT.

This chain joins TRBV12-3 or TRBV12-4 and TRBJ1-1; D call uncertain. V lost 7 bases, J lost 1 base, and 13 bases lay in between. The CDR3 consists of 14 residues. CDR3 amino acids: CASIRYMGNTEAFF. The CDR3 bases are TGTGCCAGCATCCGGTATATGGGGAACACTGAAGCTTTCTTT.

This clonotype was recorded a few times. This chain connects TRBV11-2 to TRBJ2-7; a weak D match, TRBD1 (6 bases). V shed 5 bases and J shed 5 bases, with 31 bases lying between them. Germline V gives CDR1 SGHAT, CDR2 FQNNGV. This CDR3 is built from 19 residues. The CDR3 DNA follows: TGTGCCAGCAGCCCTATGCCCCCGGTTCTACGCACAGGGATCCACGAGCAGTACGTC. Its protein product is CASSPMPPVLRTGIHEQYV.

Many counts were recorded for this clonotype. The chain employs TRBV5-6 and TRBJ2-5; 8 positions match TRBD1. V trimming: 4 bases; J trimming: 5 bases; junction bases outside the gene matches: 7. Looked up from germline, CDR1 is SGHDT and CDR2 is YYEEEE. The CDR3 spans 14 residues. The CDR3 DNA reads as TGTGCCAGCAGCACACCCGGGACAGGCGAGACCCAGTACTTC. This codes for CASSTPGTGETQYF.

This clonotype turned up a few times. This sequence joins TRBV10-3 and TRBJ2-7; D is undetermined. CDR3 length equals 14 residues. With 6 bases removed from V and 1 base from J, the gap between germline ends came to 13 bases. Germline CDR1 ENHRY, CDR2 SYGVKD. For the CDR3, the DNA is TGTGCCATCAGACCCGGACCGCTGTCCTACGAGCAGTACTTC. Translation: CAIRPGPLSYEQYF.

This clonotype has only a few counts. This sequence joins TRBV9 and TRBJ2-1; D unresolved. This CDR3 region has 17 residues. The germline V gene has CDR1 SGDLS and CDR2 YYNGEE. The germline V and J ends were trimmed by 3 bases and 1 base, with 17 bases remaining between them. CDR3 coding DNA: TGTGCCAGCAGCGCCCGCATGAAAGGATTATCCTACAATGAGCAGTTCTTC. Translating gives CASSARMKGLSYNEQFF.

The gene calls are TRBV20-1 and TRBJ2-3, with a weak D call TRBD2 (7 bases). Between the trimmed V and J ends, which lost 3 bases and 3 bases, there was a span of 16 bases. Germline V gives CDR1 DFQATT, CDR2 SNEGSKA (reference sequence). The CDR3 has 15 amino acids. CDR3: CSARIGGRGTDTQYF. The CDR3, as DNA: TGCAGTGCTAGGATCGGGGGGCGGGGGACAGATACGCAGTATTTT.

In its sample, this clonotype was seen once. This chain links TRBV20-1 with TRBJ2-1, with D uncertain. Germline assignment: CDR1 DFQATT and CDR2 SNEGSKA (reference sequence). V lost 2 bases and J 5 bases, leaving 10 bases between the germline ends. CDR3 size: 13 residues. The CDR3 region has the DNA TGCAGTGCTAGACCCACCCGACACAATGAGCAGTTCTTC. Protein product: CSARPTRHNEQFF.

This clonotype has just a few counts. The rearrangement uses TRBV7-2 and TRBJ2-5; D possibly corresponds to TRBD1 (5 bases). The V end lost 5 bases, the J end lost 3 bases, and 10 bases lay between the germline ends. This CDR3 has 13 residues. Per the germline V gene, CDR1 is SGHTA and CDR2 is FQGNSA. Here the CDR3 DNA reads TGTGCCAGCAGCACACAGGCGAAAGAGACCCAGTACTTC. Protein product: CASSTQAKETQYF.

This clonotype turned up a few times. The chain has TRBV5-1 and TRBJ2-3, with TRBD2 identical over 8 bases. Germline CDR1 reads SGHRS; CDR2 reads YFSETQ. The V gene end was trimmed by 5 bases and the J gene end by 8 bases; junction bases not matched to a gene: 4. The CDR3 length is 12 residues. This CDR3 is CASRGGGSTQYF. The CDR3 coding sequence is TGCGCCAGCAGGGGCGGGGGGAGTACGCAGTATTTT.

There are many counts of this clonotype. The chain couples TRBV7-8 to TRBJ1-1; no clear D. Germline assignment: CDR1 SGHVS and CDR2 FQNEAQ. V shed 3 bases and J shed 5 bases, with 7 bases lying between them. This CDR3 is 12 amino acids long. The DNA for the CDR3 is TGTGCCAGCAGCTTGACGGGGACTGAAGCTTTCTTT. Translated, it gives CASSLTGTEAFF.

The rearrangement joins TRBV7-8 to TRBJ1-5; weak D call: TRBD1 (6 bases). The CDR3 runs 16 residues. V lost 5 bases and J 3 bases, leaving 17 bases between the germline ends. Germline V lookup: CDR1 SGHVS, CDR2 FQNEAQ. The CDR3 coding sequence is TGTGCCAGCAGCCAGCAACCTGACAGGACCAATCAGCCCCAGCATTTT. Translation gives CASSQQPDRTNQPQHF.

This chain joins TRBV3-1 and TRBJ2-5; D is unclear. CDR1 and CDR2 from the germline V gene are LGHDT and YNNKEL (reference sequence). The ends were cut back, 4 bases at V and 5 bases at J, with 11 bases in the middle. This CDR3 has 13 amino acids. CDR3: CASSRDNDETQYF. CDR3 sequence (DNA): TGTGCCAGCAGCCGTGACAACGATGAGACCCAGTACTTC.

This clonotype was detected only a few times. The chain joins TRBV19 to TRBJ1-1; D possibly corresponds to TRBD1 (6 bases). Trimming took off 6 bases at V and 1 base at J, with 9 bases between the two ends. The CDR3 runs to 13 residues. Germline V gene data show CDR1 as LNHDA and CDR2 as SQIVND (reference sequence). The CDR3 spells CASRIRGNTEAFF. The CDR3 DNA reads as TGTGCCAGTAGAATCAGGGGGAACACTGAAGCTTTCTTT.

This chain connects TRBV10-2 to TRBJ2-5, with D perhaps TRBD2 (7 bases). The CDR3 contains 14 residues. The germline V and J ends were trimmed by 4 bases and 9 bases, with 18 bases remaining between them. Germline V gene data show CDR1 as WSHSY and CDR2 as SAAADI. This CDR3 reads CASSAGGSGQSQYF. CDR3 bases: TGCGCCAGCAGTGCGGGGGGCTCCGGTCAGTCCCAGTACTTC.

This clonotype came up a few times. The chain employs TRBV30 and TRBJ2-3; TRBD2 agrees at 8 bases. Germline loops: CDR1 GTSNPN, CDR2 SVGIG (reference sequence). The CDR3 sequence is 15 residues long. The trim removed 0 bases at V and 0 bases at J, leaving 2 bases unmatched. The CDR3 nucleotides are TGTGCCTGGAGTGTAAGCGGGGGTAGCACAGATACGCAGTATTTT. It specifies CAWSVSGGSTDTQYF.

In its sample, this clonotype was seen a few times. The rearrangement joins TRBV6-2 or TRBV6-3 to TRBJ1-1, with TRBD1 as a possible D gene (5 bases). The V and J ends lost 6 bases and 0 bases respectively, with 20 bases between them. Germline V gives CDR1 MNHEY, CDR2 SVGEGT. CDR3 length: 17 amino acids. The CDR3 protein is CASSPSLRGWVNTEAFF. The CDR3 DNA reads as TGTGCCAGCAGCCCCTCTCTACGGGGCTGGGTGAACACTGAAGCTTTCTTT.